The present TCR beta chain was sequenced within a study of technical replicates of blood from four donors (dated by TCRdb to the late 2010s). As concerns this clone: The antigen it recognizes is unknown. The input lacks base qualities; no much larger clone sits a single base away.

The library relied on the immunoSEQ multiplex PCR assay. TCRdb obtained this table from immuneACCESS and retained in-frame rearrangements with V and J assigned. These tables miss some clones; where compared with another copy, unresolved V genes account for less than half of the shortfall, and the remainder is unexplained. The sample contains some 80,000 clones, approximately 94% of them found a single time. The ten biggest clones cover 0.36% of the sample. Sequenced sample: T cells isolated from PBMCs. The source of this sequence is a human donor in good health.

Here the CDR3 is given as CASSLAGQLTGELFF. DNA sequence: TGTGCCAGCAGCTTAGCGGGACAGTTAACCGGGGAGCTGTTTTTT. This chain is built from TRBV11-3 and TRBJ2-2; 7 junctional bases match TRBD1. Clipping removes 1 base from V and 5 bases from J, with 4 as the unmatched junction base count. Inclusive of the bounding cysteine and phenylalanine, the CDR3 is 15 residues long. Just the 45-base CDR3 DNA is kept, in frame starting at base 1. From a lookup of the germline V gene, CDR1 and CDR2 are SGHNT and YENEEA.